One TCR beta chain is described in this entry. In the source study's methods: For nucleated cells, counts were estimated from reference gene primer amplification. Only in-frame clones appear in the TCRdb table, and some are missing; sequencing was by immunoSEQ multiplex PCR. That table supplies the V and J calls and clone size; D and trimming were determined from the DNA. The sample lists 45,000 to 60,000 clones, roughly 86% occurring once. This specimen comes from a study of blood T cell repertoires in COVID-19. For the study at large: Acute-phase and convalescent COVID-19 samples originated in the United States, Italy and Spain.

The CDR3 covers 16 residues. The J segment lost 7 bases and the V segment lost 5 bases, leaving 9 bases of the junction unmatched. Germline CDR1 is MDHEN and CDR2 is SYDVKM. V gene TRBV28 combines with J gene TRBJ1-5; 12 nucleotides line up with TRBD1. The sample consisted of peripheral blood. This clonotype was sampled from a woman older than 75 with acute or convalescent COVID-19. The CDR3 loop reads CASSAPGQGALQPQHF. As DNA, the CDR3 is TGTGCCAGCAGTGCCCCGGGACAGGGGGCATTACAGCCCCAGCATTTT.